These 19 T cell receptor beta chains were all obtained from the same sample, sequenced in a study of blood T cell repertoires in COVID-19. Profiling relied on immunoSEQ multiplex PCR, and the TCRdb table lists in-frame clones only, not all of them. The table lists 200,000 or so clones, about 80% of them singletons. Sequencing was performed on PBMCs or T cells enriched from blood (not recorded which). These receptors came from a man aged 40-49 years who had recovered from COVID-19.

The rearrangement uses TRBV18 and TRBJ2-3, with TRBD2 identical over 7 bases. CDR1 and CDR2 (germline): KGHSH, LQKENI. V trimming: 5 bases; J trimming: 2 bases; junction bases outside the gene matches: 4. The CDR3 loop spans 14 amino acids. The CDR3 is CASSRLAVTDTQYF. The DNA of the CDR3 is TGTGCCAGCTCAAGGCTAGCGGTCACAGATACGCAGTATTTT. The variable domain in full, with the rest retrieved from reference TRBV18 and TRBJ2-3, is NAGVMQNPRHLVRRRGQEARLRCSPMKGHSHVYWYRQLPEEGLKFMVYLQKENIIDESGMPKERFSAEFPKEGPSILRIQQVVRGDSAAYFCASSRLAVTDTQYFGPGTRLTVL.

This clone was recorded only once. The CDR3 loop is CASSVETSPGELFF. The CDR3, as DNA: TGTGCCAGCAGCGTAGAGACTAGCCCCGGGGAGCTGTTTTTT. The gene calls are TRBV9 and TRBJ2-2, with 7 nucleotides matching TRBD2. The CDR3 totals 14 residues. The germline gives CDR1 SGDLS, CDR2 YYNGEE. J gave up 6 bases and V 0 bases, and 2 bases lay outside the gene matches.

The rearrangement links TRBV5-1 to TRBJ2-1; 7 nucleotides agree with TRBD1. The J segment lost 4 bases and the V segment lost 7 bases, leaving 8 bases of the junction unmatched. The germline V gene encodes CDR1 SGHRS and CDR2 YFSETQ. This CDR3 comprises 14 residues. The CDR3 here is CASAKGQAYNEQFF. CDR3 sequence (DNA): TGCGCCAGCGCCAAAGGACAGGCATACAATGAGCAGTTCTTC.

This clone was counted only a few times. The gene calls are TRBV6-5 and TRBJ1-1; D gene uncertain. Germline CDR1 reads MNHEY; CDR2 reads SVGAGI. The V end was cut by 6 bases, the J end by 2 bases, with 13 bases between. The CDR3 is 14 residues long. This CDR3 is CASRVGPQNTEAFF. The CDR3 DNA reads TGTGCCAGCAGGGTCGGTCCCCAAAACACTGAAGCTTTCTTT.

This clone was detected only once. The chain couples TRBV28 to TRBJ1-1; 9 bases are a match to TRBD1. CDR1 is MDHEN and CDR2 is SYDVKM in the germline V gene. There are 14 residues in the CDR3. Trimming removed 5 bases from V and 8 bases from J; junction bases left unmatched: 9. The CDR3, as DNA: TGTGCCAGCAGTCCCTGGGCCGGGACAGGGGAAGCTTTCTTT. It codes for CASSPWAGTGEAFF.

This clone was seen more than once but under ten times. The CDR3 DNA is TGCAGCGCAAGTTCCGGGACAGGGTTTGGAGCTAACTATGGCTACACCTTC. It specifies CSASSGTGFGANYGYTF. The V and J genes are TRBV29-1 and TRBJ1-2, with 9 bases that match TRBD1. V shed 7 bases and J 0 bases; nucleotides not matched to a gene: 15. This CDR3 region has 17 residues. Germline CDR1 reads SQVTM; CDR2 reads ANQGSEA.

The chain joins TRBV2 to TRBJ1-2, with 7 bases that match TRBD1. Germline values: CDR1 SNHLY, CDR2 FYNNEI. The CDR3 loop spans 13 amino acids. V lost 6 bases, J lost 7 bases, and 8 bases stayed unmatched. The CDR3 sequence: CASRESRQGGYTF. CDR3 coding DNA: TGTGCCAGCAGGGAATCTAGACAGGGTGGCTACACCTTC.

The CDR3 here is CASSYSGTGSTDTQYF. DNA for the CDR3: TGCGCCAGCAGCTATTCCGGGACAGGGAGCACAGATACGCAGTATTTT. The chain combines TRBV5-1 with TRBJ2-3; 9 nucleotides agree with TRBD1. The germline gives CDR1 SGHRS, CDR2 YFSETQ. V shed 3 bases, J shed 0 bases, and the junction held 5 bases outside the gene matches. This CDR3 has 16 amino acids.

This clone has just a few counts. The chain recombines TRBV3-1 (or the pseudogene TRBV3-2) with TRBJ1-2, with TRBD1 matching 9 bases. The CDR3 contains 14 residues. J was trimmed by 4 bases and V by 6 bases; bases with no gene match: 6. Germline V gene lookup returns CDR1 LGHDT and CDR2 YNNKEL (reference sequence). The CDR3 reads CASRTGGMGYGYTF. In DNA form, the CDR3 reads TGTGCCAGCAGAACAGGGGGCATGGGCTATGGCTACACCTTC.

This rearrangement joins TRBV29-1 to TRBJ2-5; the D is unclear. V was clipped by 4 bases and J by 2 bases, with 14 bases between them. The CDR3 is 14 residues long. Germline CDR1 and CDR2: SQVTM and ANQGSEA. CDR3 nucleotide sequence: TGCAGCGTTGGCGGCAGTCCCTCACAAGAGACCCAGTACTTC. This codes for CSVGGSPSQETQYF.

The V call is TRBV7-9, the J call TRBJ2-7, with 9 positions matching TRBD1. Germline CDR1 and CDR2: SEHNR and FQNEAQ (reference sequence). Germline trimming cut 6 bases from V and 5 bases from J; bases unmatched to any gene: 14. The CDR3 runs to 16 residues. The CDR3 DNA reads as TGTGCCAGCAGGCGCCACCGACAGGGGGTTGGCGACGAGCAGTACTTC. Its protein product is CASRRHRQGVGDEQYF.

The rearrangement uses TRBV5-1 and TRBJ1-1; 7 bases align to TRBD1. Per the germline V gene, CDR1 is SGHRS and CDR2 is YFSETQ. V lost 0 bases and J lost 4; bases outside the gene matches: 12. The CDR3 loop spans 17 amino acids. The CDR3 loop is CASSLEEVTGAGTEAFF. CDR3 bases: TGCGCCAGCAGCTTGGAAGAGGTAACAGGGGCTGGCACTGAAGCTTTCTTT.

The chain links TRBV10-3 to TRBJ1-6, with D perhaps matching TRBD1 (6 bases). Germline CDR1 and CDR2: ENHRY and SYGVKD. V dropped 2 bases and J dropped 7 bases, with 12 bases sitting between them. The CDR3 consists of 15 residues. The CDR3: CAISEGQGLNSPLHF. DNA for the CDR3: TGTGCCATCAGTGAGGGGCAGGGGTTGAATTCACCCCTCCACTTT.

The chain combines TRBV28 with TRBJ2-7; 9 nucleotides agree with TRBD2. Germline values: CDR1 MDHEN, CDR2 SYDVKM. J gave up 2 bases and V 3 bases, and 5 bases lay outside the gene matches. This CDR3 spans 15 amino acids. The CDR3: CASSFGGGGTYEQYF. CDR3 bases: TGTGCCAGCAGTTTTGGCGGGGGGGGAACCTACGAGCAGTACTTC.

This clone showed up just a few times. The chain carries TRBV2 and TRBJ2-3; 9 bases align to TRBD2. The CDR3 loop spans 13 amino acids. Looked up from germline, CDR1 is SNHLY and CDR2 is FYNNEI. V trimming: 6 bases; J trimming: 5 bases; junction bases outside the gene matches: 3. CDR3 in amino acids: CASRRGGGDTQYF. Written as DNA, the CDR3 is TGTGCCAGCAGGCGGGGGGGAGGAGATACGCAGTATTTT.

In its sample, this clone was seen a few times. This chain links TRBV6-1 with TRBJ2-7; D unresolved. Trimming cost V 2 bases and J 1 base, with 6 bases left between them. CDR3 length equals 13 residues. Per germline, CDR1 MNHNS and CDR2 SASEGT. This CDR3 is CASSENTSYEQYF. CDR3 nucleotides: TGTGCCAGCAGTGAAAATACTTCCTACGAGCAGTACTTC.

This clone was observed a single time. The J gene is TRBJ2-7, the V gene TRBV5-1, with a tentative D call TRBD2 (6 bases). The CDR3 loop spans 15 amino acids. The germline CDR1 and CDR2 sequences are SGHRS and YFSETQ. Trimming took off 4 bases at V and 1 base at J, with 15 bases between the two ends. The CDR3 protein is CASSPTGVLSYEQYF. The CDR3 bases are TGCGCCAGCAGCCCGACGGGGGTCTTGTCCTACGAGCAGTACTTC. The full variable domain, its missing parts supplied by reference TRBV5-1 and TRBJ2-7, is KAGVTQTPRYLIKTRGQQVTLSCSPISGHRSVSWYQQTPGQGLQFLFEYFSETQRNKGNFPGRFSGRQFSNSRSEMNVSTLELGDSALYLCASSPTGVLSYEQYFGPGTRLTVT.

This rearrangement joins TRBV5-4 to TRBJ1-2; maybe TRBD1 (5 bases). The CDR3 runs 17 residues. Germline CDR1 is SGHNT and CDR2 is YYREEE (reference sequence). V was shortened by 0 bases and J by 8 bases, with 23 bases between the two germline ends. CDR3 in amino acids: CASSLGLATQGSRGYTF. Here the CDR3 DNA reads TGTGCCAGCAGCTTGGGACTAGCAACCCAGGGCTCGCGAGGCTACACCTTC.

This clone came up once. CDR3 region: CASSPGVHEVDEQFF. CDR3 in DNA: TGTGCCAGCAGCCCGGGGGTTCACGAAGTGGATGAGCAGTTCTTC. V is TRBV4-2 and J is TRBJ2-1; the D gene is possibly TRBD2 (6 bases). The CDR3 has 15 amino acids. V lost 4 bases and J 8 bases, leaving 18 bases between the germline ends. CDR1 LGHNA and CDR2 YNFKEQ come from the germline V gene.